This T cell receptor beta chain stems from a study of blood T cell repertoires in COVID-19. Overall study: Samples representing acute and convalescent COVID-19 were sourced from the United States, Italy and Spain. PBMCs, B-cell-depleted T cells, or T cells provided the cDNA or gDNA that made up the material.

Authors' analysis steps: Nucleated cell number was recorded as an estimate derived from reference gene primer amplification. Only in-frame clones appear in the TCRdb table, and some are missing; sequencing was by immunoSEQ multiplex PCR. V, J and clone size were drawn from that table, and D and trimming were deduced from the DNA. The table records 100,000 to 150,000 clones, about 79% of them present only once. The V gene's germline CDR1 is MNHEY and CDR2 SMNVEV (reference sequence). The CDR3 is made up of 15 amino acids. Trimming removed 5 bases from V and 4 bases from J, with 16 bases in between. The source of this sequence is a woman in her forties or fifties with acute or convalescent COVID-19. The V call is TRBV27, the J call TRBJ2-3; possible D gene TRBD2, 5 bases. The sequenced sample was peripheral blood. The chain's CDR3 is CASSPTAGRPDTQYF. CDR3 coding DNA: TGTGCCAGCAGTCCGACGGCGGGCCGGCCAGATACGCAGTATTTT.